The 10 T cell receptor beta chains given below trace back to one sample, sequenced in a study of blood T cell repertoires in COVID-19. Only in-frame clones appear in the TCRdb table, and some are missing; sequencing was by immunoSEQ multiplex PCR. The repertoire holds 150,000 to 200,000 clones, with roughly 80% as singletons. The material sequenced was peripheral blood. The receptors shown here come from a human donor with acute or convalescent COVID-19. The donor label of this sample is uncertain.

The chain is built from TRBV11-2 and TRBJ1-4, with D possibly being TRBD1 (6 bases). CDR3 size: 15 residues. V lost 5 bases, J lost 6 bases, and 16 bases lay in between. The germline V gene encodes CDR1 SGHAT and CDR2 FQNNGV. CDR3 nucleotides: TGTGCCAGCAGCCCCAGGGGTATTCGGGATGAAAAACTGTTTTTT. This codes for CASSPRGIRDEKLFF. The full variable domain, rest sourced from reference TRBV11-2 and TRBJ1-4, is EAGVAQSPRYKIIEKRQSVAFWCNPISGHATLYWYQQILGQGPKLLIQFQNNGVVDDSQLPKDRFSAERLKGVDSTLKIQPAKLEDSAVYLCASSPRGIRDEKLFFGSGTQLSVL.

This clone has a handful of counts. The rearrangement links TRBV5-4 to TRBJ2-1, with TRBD1 matching 7 bases. With V trimmed by 4 bases and J by 4 bases, 11 bases remained unmatched. The V gene's germline CDR1 is SGHNT and CDR2 YYREEE (reference sequence). CDR3 size: 16 residues. The CDR3: CASSVRQGPKYNEQFF. CDR3 nucleotides: TGTGCCAGCAGCGTCCGACAGGGCCCTAAATACAATGAGCAGTTCTTC.

The genes are TRBV19 and TRBJ2-1, with 7 bases aligning to TRBD2. CDR1 and CDR2 from the germline V gene are LNHDA and SQIVND (reference sequence). CDR3 length equals 16 residues. The V segment lost 8 bases and the J segment 7 bases; nucleotides outside the gene matches: 17. The CDR3 protein is CASRRGGSGIGNEQFF. CDR3 DNA: TGTGCCAGTCGAAGGGGCGGGAGCGGGATTGGGAATGAGCAGTTCTTC.

V usage is TRBV6-5 and J usage is TRBJ1-3; the match to TRBD1 covers 8 bases. CDR3 size: 15 residues. After removal of 5 bases from V and 3 bases from J, the junction contained 6 bases not matched to a gene. Germline V gene sequence: CDR1 MNHEY, CDR2 SVGAGI. The CDR3: CASSPTGGRGNTIYF. In DNA, the CDR3 is TGTGCCAGCAGTCCCACAGGGGGTCGTGGAAACACCATATATTTT.

This clone was detected only once. The genes are TRBV6-5 and TRBJ1-1, with D possibly being TRBD1 (5 bases). The CDR3 sequence is 13 residues long. V lost 4 bases to trimming and J lost 6 bases, with 12 bases between them. From germline, CDR1 is MNHEY and CDR2 SVGAGI. As DNA, the CDR3 is TGTGCCAGCAGTTGGAGGGACCGGGCTGAAGCTTTCTTT. Amino acids: CASSWRDRAEAFF.

The genes are TRBV19 and TRBJ1-5; TRBD1 agrees at 9 bases. Germline V lookup: CDR1 LNHDA, CDR2 SQIVND (reference sequence). V gave up 4 bases and J gave up 2 bases; unmatched junction bases: 3. There are 15 residues in the CDR3. The CDR3 loop reads CASSRDREGNQPQHF. In DNA, the CDR3 is TGTGCCAGTAGTAGGGACAGGGAGGGCAATCAGCCCCAGCATTTT.

The chain employs TRBV27 and TRBJ1-2, with 7 bases fitting TRBD1. The CDR3 spans 13 residues. Germline CDR1 MNHEY, CDR2 SMNVEV (reference sequence). Trimming cost V 5 bases and J 4 bases; bases outside gene matches: 4. Here the CDR3 DNA reads TGTGCCAGCAGTCCAGGGACAGTCTATGGCTACACCTTC. Translated: CASSPGTVYGYTF.

J is TRBJ2-5 and V is TRBV9; 9 nucleotides match TRBD1. There are 18 residues in the CDR3. In germline, CDR1 is SGDLS, CDR2 YYNGEE. V dropped 3 bases and J dropped 4; count of bases not matched to a gene: 16. CDR3 protein: CASSAPGGRQGGSETQYF. CDR3 in DNA: TGTGCCAGCAGCGCCCCAGGGGGGCGACAGGGGGGGTCAGAGACCCAGTACTTC.

The V and J genes are TRBV18 and TRBJ1-3, with 10 bases matching TRBD1. Unmatched junction bases numbered 0, after V lost 2 bases and J lost 2 bases. CDR1 is KGHSH, CDR2 LQKENI, per germline. The CDR3 is 15 residues long. CDR3 residues: CASSPGTGAGNTIYF. The CDR3 nucleotides read TGTGCCAGCTCACCAGGGACAGGGGCTGGAAACACCATATATTTT.

The V call is TRBV15, the J call TRBJ2-2; D is uncertain. V was clipped by 0 bases and J by 7 bases, with 12 bases between them. The germline V gene has CDR1 LNHNV and CDR2 YYDKDF (reference sequence). This CDR3 is 15 amino acids long. CDR3 region: CATSRDPRVVGELFF. In DNA, the CDR3 is TGTGCCACCAGCAGAGATCCCCGAGTCGTCGGGGAGCTGTTTTTT. Looking up the rest from reference TRBV15 and TRBJ2-2 gives the full variable domain: DAMVIQNPRYQVTQFGKPVTLSCSQTLNHNVMYWYQQKSSQAPKLLFHYYDKDFNNEADTPDNFQSRRPNTSFCFLDIRSPGLGDTAMYLCATSRDPRVVGELFFGEGSRLTVL.